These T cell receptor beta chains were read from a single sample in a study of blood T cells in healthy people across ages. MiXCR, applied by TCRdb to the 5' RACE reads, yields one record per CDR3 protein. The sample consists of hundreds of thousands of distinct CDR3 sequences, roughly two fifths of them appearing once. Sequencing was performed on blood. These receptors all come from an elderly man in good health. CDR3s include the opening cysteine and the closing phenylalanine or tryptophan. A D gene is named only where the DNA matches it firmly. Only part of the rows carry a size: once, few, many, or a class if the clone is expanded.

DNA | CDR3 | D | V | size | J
TGTGCCAGCAACCAAGTAAAAGGTGGCGAGCAGTACTTC | CASNQVKGGEQYF | . | TRBV14 | few | TRBJ2-7
TGTGCCAGCAGTTACCTCGGACCTTCCTACAATGAGCAGTTCTTC | CASSYLGPSYNEQFF | . | TRBV6-2/TRBV6-3 | once | TRBJ2-1
TGTGCCAGCAGCCAAGATCCGGGGGTTTCACCCCTCCACTTT | CASSQDPGVSPLHF | . | TRBV4-2 | many | TRBJ1-6
TGTGCCAGCAGTGGGGGGGCGTACAATGAGCAGTTCTTC | CASSGGAYNEQFF | . | TRBV2 | many | TRBJ2-1
TGCAGTGTATGCCCGCGGGGGAAACAAGAGACCCAGTACTTC | CSVCPRGKQETQYF | TRBD2 | TRBV20-1 | . | TRBJ2-5
TGTGCCAGCAAACGGGACAGACCTTCCTACGAGCAGTACTTC | CASKRDRPSYEQYF | TRBD1 | TRBV6-5 | . | TRBJ2-7
TGTGCCAGCAGCTTAGACTTAAGCGGGGGGGCTGATACGCAGTATTTT | CASSLDLSGGADTQYF | TRBD2 | TRBV7-8 | once | TRBJ2-3
TGCGCCAGCAGCTCGACAGGGAGCACTGAAGCTTTCTTT | CASSSTGSTEAFF | TRBD1 | TRBV5-1 | few | TRBJ1-1
TGCAGCGTTTTCAGCGGGGGGGCAGAGACCCAGTACTTC | CSVFSGGAETQYF | TRBD2 | TRBV29-1 | few | TRBJ2-5
TGTGCCAGCAGCGTAGGCGGGGGTGTTTCCTACAATGAGCAGTTCTTC | CASSVGGGVSYNEQFF | TRBD2 | TRBV9 | many | TRBJ2-1
TGTGCCTGGAGTGGGACAGGGGGGACCCAGTACTTC | CAWSGTGGTQYF | TRBD1 | TRBV30 | . | TRBJ2-5
TGTGCCAGCAGTTTTCTCAGGGCTCTAGGAAACACCATATATTTT | CASSFLRALGNTIYF | . | TRBV28 | . | TRBJ1-3
TGTGCCAGCAGTGAAGTTCGGGCCCAAGAGACCCAGTACTTC | CASSEVRAQETQYF | . | TRBV2 | . | TRBJ2-5
TGCAGCGTTGGGTTGCAGAGGGGCAATGAGCAGTACTTC | CSVGLQRGNEQYF | . | TRBV29-1 | once | TRBJ2-5
TGTGCTAGTGCCCCGGGACAGGCTTACAATGAGCAGTTCTTC | CASAPGQAYNEQFF | TRBD1 | TRBV12-5 | many | TRBJ2-1
TGTGCCAGTAGTCTCGGACTGGAGGATTCTACCCAGTACTTC | CASSLGLEDSTQYF | . | TRBV19 | few | TRBJ2-7
TGTGCCAGCAGCGTCGGGCTAGCGGCATACAATGAGCAGTACTTC | CASSVGLAAYNEQYF | TRBD2 | TRBV7-9 | . | TRBJ2-5
TGTGCCAGCAGCCCTTCCGGGACTAGCGGGAGGGAAGGGAGGTTCTTC | CASSPSGTSGREGRFF | TRBD2 | TRBV7-3 | few | TRBJ2-1
TGTGCCAGCAGTGTGGGGGCTAGAACCGGGGAGCTGTTTTTT | CASSVGARTGELFF | . | TRBV2 | once | TRBJ2-2
TGTGCCAGCAGCCCAAGGTCGGTCGGAGCAACTAATGAAAAACTGTTTTTT | CASSPRSVGATNEKLFF | . | TRBV7-2 | few | TRBJ1-4
TGTGCCAGCAGTTTAGGGACACTGAACACTGAAGCTTTCTTT | CASSLGTLNTEAFF | . | TRBV12-3/TRBV12-4 | . | TRBJ1-1
TGCAGTGCTAGGGGTAGCGGGGGGGCGGATACGCAGTATTTT | CSARGSGGADTQYF | TRBD2 | TRBV20-1 | . | TRBJ2-3
TGTGCCAGCAGCTTAGACGGGACTAGGAACAATGAGCAGTTCTTC | CASSLDGTRNNEQFF | TRBD2 | TRBV7-2 | few | TRBJ2-1
TGCAGCTCGCCCAGGCTTGGCAATCAGCCCCAGCATTTT | CSSPRLGNQPQHF | . | TRBV29-1 | . | TRBJ1-5
TGCAGTGCTAGAGAAGGTAGCGGTGTTGCAAATACGCAGTATTTT | CSAREGSGVANTQYF | . | TRBV20-1 | many | TRBJ2-3
TGTGCCAGCAGCGGCGGACAGGGGATATACAATGAGCAGTACTTC | CASSGGQGIYNEQYF | TRBD1 | TRBV9 | . | TRBJ2-7
TGTGCCAGCAGTAAGACCGGGACTAGCGGGATCACGGATGAGCAGTTCTTC | CASSKTGTSGITDEQFF | TRBD2 | TRBV2 | few | TRBJ2-1
TGTGCCACCAGCAGGCCCCAAGAGACCCAGTACTTC | CATSRPQETQYF | . | TRBV15 | many | TRBJ2-5
TGTGCCAGCAGCCCCTTGGTGACAGGGGGGACTGAAGCTTTCTTT | CASSPLVTGGTEAFF | TRBD1 | TRBV7-2 | few | TRBJ1-1
TGTGCCAGCAGTTTAATCCGAGGGGCTGGCTACACCTTC | CASSLIRGAGYTF | . | TRBV28 | few | TRBJ1-2
TGCAGCGTCGCAACGACTGGGGAGCAGTACTTC | CSVATTGEQYF | . | TRBV29-1 | many | TRBJ2-7
TGCGCCAGCAGCCAAGATATGGGGGCGAATGAGCAGTTCTTC | CASSQDMGANEQFF | . | TRBV4-3 | many | TRBJ2-1
TGTGCCAGCAGCAGAGGAGGGGGCCAAGAGACCCAGTACTTC | CASSRGGGQETQYF | . | TRBV6-2/TRBV6-3 | . | TRBJ2-5
TGTGCCAGCAAGGGTCTGAGACTACCAGGAAATGAGCAGTACTTC | CASKGLRLPGNEQYF | . | TRBV27 | . | TRBJ2-5